A selection of T cell receptor beta chains follows, all from one sample in a study of blood T cell repertoires in COVID-19. Repertoires were generated with immunoSEQ multiplex PCR, while TCRdb's copy carries only in-frame clones and drops some. This sample has about 480,000 clones; roughly nine tenths occur once, and the top ten carry around 8%. The material sequenced was peripheral blood. These receptors were taken from a woman in her forties or fifties with COVID-19, enrolled during active disease. The CDR3 runs from the conserved cysteine through the conserved F or W. Each record gives: J gene, V gene, CDR3 protein.

j_gene: TRBJ1-4
v_gene: TRBV2
CDR3aa: CASSIGGWEKLFF

j_gene: TRBJ2-3
v_gene: TRBV24-1
CDR3aa: CATRGGPADTQYF

j_gene: TRBJ2-7
v_gene: TRBV11-3
CDR3aa: CASSPGRGGGEQYF

j_gene: TRBJ2-3
v_gene: TRBV5-1
CDR3aa: CASSLEQIRDTQYF

j_gene: TRBJ1-1
v_gene: TRBV7-9
CDR3aa: CASSLGHRTSEAFF

j_gene: TRBJ2-4
v_gene: TRBV12-5
CDR3aa: CASGLAGGGAKNIQYF

j_gene: TRBJ1-2
v_gene: TRBV6-5
CDR3aa: CASSYGSDSYGYTF

j_gene: TRBJ2-1
v_gene: TRBV6-4
CDR3aa: CASSRGGADYNEQFF

j_gene: TRBJ1-2
v_gene: TRBV6-5
CDR3aa: CASSPDRDYGYTF

j_gene: TRBJ2-1
v_gene: TRBV11-3
CDR3aa: CASSLDIAVGYNEQFF

j_gene: TRBJ1-4
v_gene: TRBV10-2
CDR3aa: CASSHRGRMNPTNEKLFF

j_gene: TRBJ2-3
v_gene: TRBV28
CDR3aa: CASSPKGQGWRDTQYF

j_gene: TRBJ2-5
v_gene: TRBV7-2
CDR3aa: CASSLDSSGALRETQYF

j_gene: TRBJ1-1
v_gene: TRBV14
CDR3aa: CASSQQGTPNTEAFF

j_gene: TRBJ1-1
v_gene: TRBV7-3
CDR3aa: CASSPGDRIIDTEAFF

j_gene: TRBJ2-3
v_gene: TRBV11-3
CDR3aa: CASSLGSSGVADTQYF

j_gene: TRBJ2-3
v_gene: TRBV7-9
CDR3aa: CASSKHLPQRHADTQYF

j_gene: TRBJ1-6
v_gene: TRBV5-8
CDR3aa: CASNEVPPIRELNSPLHF

j_gene: TRBJ1-2
v_gene: TRBV7-8
CDR3aa: CASSQGARNYGYTF

j_gene: TRBJ1-2
v_gene: TRBV6-5
CDR3aa: CASSSGQAEGGYGYTF

j_gene: TRBJ1-4
v_gene: TRBV7-9
CDR3aa: CASSPGQGVINEKLFF

j_gene: TRBJ1-6
v_gene: TRBV2
CDR3aa: CASSVDRGSPLHF

j_gene: TRBJ1-1
v_gene: TRBV7-9
CDR3aa: CASSRDSPPEAFF

j_gene: TRBJ1-2
v_gene: TRBV6-6
CDR3aa: CASSLGQVNRYGYTF

j_gene: TRBJ1-4
v_gene: TRBV6-5
CDR3aa: CASSYSGQTNEKLFF

j_gene: TRBJ2-5
v_gene: TRBV3-1/TRBV3-2
CDR3aa: CASSPSSGGQETQYF

j_gene: TRBJ1-1
v_gene: TRBV28
CDR3aa: CASSLSAGSEAFF

j_gene: TRBJ2-1
v_gene: TRBV27
CDR3aa: CASSPGGSPQNEQFF

j_gene: TRBJ2-2
v_gene: TRBV9
CDR3aa: CASSGGPQSGELFF

j_gene: TRBJ1-1
v_gene: TRBV19
CDR3aa: CASKKSAGNTEAFF

j_gene: TRBJ1-5
v_gene: TRBV2
CDR3aa: CASKRLGNQPQHF

j_gene: TRBJ2-7
v_gene: TRBV7-8
CDR3aa: CASSLEISYEQYF

j_gene: TRBJ1-5
v_gene: TRBV5-6
CDR3aa: CASSEGHYQPQHF

j_gene: TRBJ1-5
v_gene: TRBV4-1
CDR3aa: CASSVAPVLQPQHF

j_gene: TRBJ2-7
v_gene: TRBV6-5
CDR3aa: CASRAGQISYEQYF

j_gene: TRBJ1-5
v_gene: TRBV19
CDR3aa: CASSTRTGQEPQHF

j_gene: TRBJ1-4
v_gene: TRBV9
CDR3aa: CASSAMGRSNEKLFF

j_gene: TRBJ2-4
v_gene: TRBV29-1
CDR3aa: CSGLEVKLATKNIQYF

j_gene: TRBJ1-5
v_gene: TRBV19
CDR3aa: CASSIDEGGNQPQHF

j_gene: TRBJ1-5
v_gene: TRBV4-2
CDR3aa: CASSQDRFGTGNQPQHF

j_gene: TRBJ1-1
v_gene: TRBV4-1
CDR3aa: CASAHRPHENTEAFF